This entry lists 17 T cell receptor beta chains sequenced from one sample in a study of blood T cell repertoires in COVID-19. Method: immunoSEQ multiplex PCR; TCRdb's copy keeps in-frame clones and lacks some. The table has 250,000 to 350,000 clones, 85% to 90% seen once; the top ten hold around 0.84%. Sequencing input: peripheral blood. These receptors all come from a man aged 30 to 39 with acute or convalescent COVID-19.

The chain recombines TRBV19 with TRBJ1-6, with a weak D call TRBD1 (5 bases). Germline V CDR1 and CDR2: LNHDA, SQIVND (reference sequence). This CDR3 contains 15 residues. The ends were cut back, 0 bases at V and 7 bases at J, with 10 bases in the middle. CDR3 in amino acids: CASSIEDTLNSPLHF. The CDR3 nucleotides are TGTGCCAGTAGTATAGAGGACACCCTAAATTCACCCCTCCACTTT.

J is TRBJ1-1 and V is TRBV18; 9 bases align to TRBD1. CDR3 size: 15 residues. Germline V gives CDR1 KGHSH, CDR2 LQKENI. V shed 4 bases, J shed 1 base, and the junction held 4 bases outside the gene matches. CDR3 sequence: CASSRGQGPNTEAFF. The CDR3 coding sequence is TGTGCCAGCTCACGAGGACAGGGGCCGAACACTGAAGCTTTCTTT. Together with reference TRBV18 and TRBJ1-1, the CDR3 gives the full variable domain: NAGVMQNPRHLVRRRGQEARLRCSPMKGHSHVYWYRQLPEEGLKFMVYLQKENIIDESGMPKERFSAEFPKEGPSILRIQQVVRGDSAAYFCASSRGQGPNTEAFFGQGTRLTVV.

The J gene is TRBJ1-6, the V gene TRBV30; a possible D gene is TRBD1 (5 bases). The CDR3 is made up of 14 amino acids. CDR1 is GTSNPN and CDR2 is SVGIG in the germline V gene (reference sequence). V was cut by 3 bases and J by 4 bases, with 10 bases left in between. CDR3 DNA sequence: TGTGCCTGGAGGCGGACACCTTATAATTCACCCCTCCACTTT. It specifies CAWRRTPYNSPLHF. The entire variable domain, with the rest obtained from reference TRBV30 and TRBJ1-6, is as follows: SQTIHQWPATLVQPVGSPLSLECTVEGTSNPNLYWYRQAAGRGLQLLFYSVGIGQISSEVPQNLSASRPQDRQFILSSKKLLLSDSGFYLCAWRRTPYNSPLHFGNGTRLTVT.

The chain carries TRBV3-1 (or the pseudogene TRBV3-2) and TRBJ2-7; perhaps TRBD2 as D (6 bases). Germline lookup yields CDR1 LGHDT and CDR2 YNNKEL (reference sequence). Trimming removed 4 bases at V and 7 bases at J, with 17 bases between. The CDR3 sequence is 14 residues long. The CDR3 bases are TGTGCCAGCAGCCCCGCTGGGGGGACCTGGGAGCAGTACTTC. It is translated as CASSPAGGTWEQYF.

About this clone: Additional DNA sequences in this sample encode the identical CDR3. This rearrangement joins TRBV19 to TRBJ1-3; D remains unclear. Germline CDR1 reads LNHDA; CDR2 reads SQIVND (reference sequence). V lost 0 bases, J lost 0 bases, and 6 bases lay in between. The CDR3 runs 15 residues. Here the CDR3 DNA reads TGTGCCAGTAGTATAGACTGGAGCTCTGGAAACACCATATATTTT. Amino acids: CASSIDWSSGNTIYF.

CDR3 sequence reads: CASSEFREGYGYTF. CDR3 nucleotides: TGTGCCAGCAGTGAATTCAGGGAGGGCTATGGCTACACCTTC. This chain uses TRBV6-1 with TRBJ1-2, with D maybe TRBD1 (5 bases). The CDR3 length is 14 residues. Trimming took 2 bases from V and 4 from J, leaving 11 bases between them. Germline V gives CDR1 MNHNS, CDR2 SASEGT.

A word on this clone: Germline is not matched at one junction end, which may reflect a read error. At the DNA level, this CDR3 is encoded by other sequences in the same sample as well. This chain joins TRBV3-1 (or the pseudogene TRBV3-2) and TRBJ1-5; D not certain. The CDR3 covers 13 residues. The V gene's germline CDR1 is LGHDT and CDR2 YNNKEL (reference sequence). CDR3 in amino acids: CASSRGSYQPQHF. In DNA, the CDR3 is TGTGCTAGCAGCCGAGGATCTTATCAGCCCCAGCATTTT.

This clone was seen once. The J gene is TRBJ2-1, the V gene TRBV6-2 or TRBV6-3; TRBD2 matches 9 bases. Looked up from germline, CDR1 is MNHEY and CDR2 is SVGEGT. This CDR3 is built from 16 residues. The junction had 10 bases not matched to a gene; V was cut back by 6 bases and J by 4 bases. The chain's CDR3 is CASSLPGLAEYNEQFF. For the CDR3, the DNA is TGTGCCAGCAGCCTCCCGGGACTAGCCGAGTACAATGAGCAGTTCTTC.

This chain links TRBV19 with TRBJ2-4, with 8 nucleotides matching TRBD2. The germline CDR1 and CDR2 sequences are LNHDA and SQIVND (reference sequence). The CDR3 consists of 12 residues. The J segment lost 9 bases and the V segment lost 6 bases, leaving 4 bases of the junction unmatched. The CDR3 loop is CASSPGTSIQYF. DNA for the CDR3: TGTGCCAGTAGCCCCGGGACTAGCATTCAGTACTTC.

DNA for the CDR3: TGCGCCAGCTCCGGGACCGGGACAGAGATATCCTATGGCTACACCTTC. This codes for CASSGTGTEISYGYTF. The V call is TRBV5-1, the J call TRBJ1-2; 7 bases match TRBD1. V gave up 7 bases and J gave up 4 bases; unmatched junction bases: 16. CDR3 length equals 16 residues. Germline V CDR1 and CDR2: SGHRS, YFSETQ.

This chain connects TRBV5-8 to TRBJ2-7, with 7 positions matching TRBD1. This CDR3 has 15 amino acids. Looked up from germline, CDR1 is SGHTS and CDR2 is YDEGEE. The ends lost 3 bases at V and 0 bases at J; junction bases unmatched: 6. This CDR3 reads CASSSRDSLSYEQYF. The CDR3, as DNA: TGTGCCAGCAGCTCCCGGGACAGCCTCTCCTACGAGCAGTACTTC. Filled out from reference TRBV5-8 and TRBJ2-7, the complete variable domain reads EAGVTQSPTHLIKTRGQQATLRCSPISGHTSVYWYQQALGLGLQFLLWYDEGEERNRGNFPPRFSGRQFPNYSSELNVNALELEDSALYLCASSSRDSLSYEQYFGPGTRLTVT.

The rearrangement links TRBV18 to TRBJ1-1; D uncertain. This CDR3 contains 14 residues. V lost 2 bases, J lost 4 bases, and 11 bases lay in between. From germline, CDR1 is KGHSH and CDR2 LQKENI. CDR3 sequence reads: CASSPIVGVTEAFF. DNA for the CDR3: TGTGCCAGCTCACCAATCGTCGGGGTCACTGAAGCTTTCTTT.

In DNA form, the CDR3 reads TGTGCCAGCAGCTTGGACGGGACAGGGACCTCTGGAAACACCATATATTTT. The encoded protein is CASSLDGTGTSGNTIYF. The genes are TRBV5-4 and TRBJ1-3, with TRBD1 matching 9 bases. Germline values: CDR1 SGHNT, CDR2 YYREEE (reference sequence). The V segment lost 0 bases and the J segment 0 bases; nucleotides outside the gene matches: 4. The CDR3 covers 17 residues.

The J gene is TRBJ1-5, the V gene TRBV28, with 9 bases identical to TRBD1. Germline V gene lookup returns CDR1 MDHEN and CDR2 SYDVKM. CDR3 length: 16 residues. The ends lost 4 bases at V and 0 bases at J; junction bases unmatched: 4. The CDR3 sequence is CASSWGQGNSNQPQHF. As DNA, the CDR3 is TGTGCCAGCAGTTGGGGACAGGGCAATAGCAATCAGCCCCAGCATTTT.

The chain has TRBV28 and TRBJ1-2; tentative D call: TRBD1 (6 bases). V was trimmed by 7 bases and J by 8 bases, leaving 17 bases between them. The CDR3 runs to 13 residues. Looked up from germline, CDR1 is MDHEN and CDR2 is SYDVKM. CDR3 DNA: TGTGCCAGCACCCCCGGGAAAGGGGGAGGCTACACCTTC. Encoded protein: CASTPGKGGGYTF.

The chain links TRBV5-1 to TRBJ1-2; possibly TRBD1 for D (5 bases). The CDR3 is 14 residues long. Per the germline V gene, CDR1 is SGHRS and CDR2 is YFSETQ. V dropped 4 bases and J dropped 12 bases, with 22 bases sitting between them. CDR3 sequence (DNA): TGCGCCAGCAGCCGCAGGGCCCCAGACCGGCTGAACACCTTC. Its protein is CASSRRAPDRLNTF.

The chain joins TRBV18 to TRBJ1-2, with D maybe TRBD1 (6 bases). The CDR3 is 15 amino acids. Germline loops: CDR1 KGHSH, CDR2 LQKENI. Trimming took 8 bases from V and 8 from J, leaving 24 bases between them. In DNA, the CDR3 is TGTGCCAGCCGACGACAAGATAATAACAGGGAGGGCTACACCTTC. Protein product: CASRRQDNNREGYTF.